The rows below give T cell receptor beta chains drawn from one sample of a study of PD-1 blockade in mismatch repair-deficient tumors. Sequencing used immunoSEQ multiplex PCR; TCRdb keeps in-frame clones, though not all of them. Of about 49,000 clones in the sample, 77% are singletons; the top ten hold more than 3%. The sequenced sample was PBMCs, obtained before pembrolizumab treatment. The receptors were gathered from an adult with mismatch repair-deficient cancer. Each CDR3 is given with its conserved first and last residue. A D gene is named only where the DNA matches it firmly. Only part of the rows carry a size: once, few, many, or a class if the clone is expanded.

CDR3aa: CSVVWGSGTEAFF
CDR3nt: TGCAGCGTTGTTTGGGGATCTGGCACTGAAGCTTTCTTT
abundance: NA
v_gene: TRBV29-1
d_gene: NA
j_gene: TRBJ1-1

CDR3aa: CASSFGTAGSYEQYF
CDR3nt: TGTGCCAGCAGCTTCGGGACAGCCGGATCCTACGAGCAGTACTTC
abundance: NA
v_gene: TRBV5-4
d_gene: TRBD1
j_gene: TRBJ2-7

CDR3aa: CASSQEVAQPQHF
CDR3nt: TGCGCCAGCAGCCAAGAGGTCGCGCAGCCCCAGCATTTT
abundance: NA
v_gene: TRBV4-3
d_gene: NA
j_gene: TRBJ1-5

CDR3aa: CASSDTSGSLGWRKREQYF
CDR3nt: TGCGCCAGCAGTGATACTAGCGGGAGTTTGGGTTGGAGGAAGAGGGAGCAGTACTTC
abundance: NA
v_gene: TRBV10-2
d_gene: TRBD2
j_gene: TRBJ2-7

CDR3aa: CASSFDVTSGYEQYF
CDR3nt: TGTGCCAGCAGCTTTGACGTGACTAGCGGCTACGAGCAGTACTTC
abundance: NA
v_gene: TRBV5-6
d_gene: TRBD2
j_gene: TRBJ2-7

CDR3aa: CAWSSAPYGYTF
CDR3nt: TGTGCCTGGAGCTCGGCTCCTTATGGCTACACCTTC
abundance: NA
v_gene: TRBV30
d_gene: NA
j_gene: TRBJ1-2

CDR3aa: CASSPDNYGYTF
CDR3nt: TGTGCCAGCAGCCCGGACAACTATGGCTACACCTTC
abundance: NA
v_gene: TRBV6-6
d_gene: NA
j_gene: TRBJ1-2

CDR3aa: CSVGGGYRVENTEAFF
CDR3nt: TGCAGCGTTGGGGGGGGGTATCGAGTGGAGAACACTGAAGCTTTCTTT
abundance: NA
v_gene: TRBV29-1
d_gene: NA
j_gene: TRBJ1-1

CDR3aa: CAISESDITEAFF
CDR3nt: TGTGCCATCAGTGAGTCGGATATCACTGAAGCTTTCTTT
abundance: NA
v_gene: TRBV10-3
d_gene: NA
j_gene: TRBJ1-1

CDR3aa: CASSPYLGAEAFF
CDR3nt: TGTGCCAGCAGCCCCTATTTGGGGGCTGAAGCTTTCTTT
abundance: once
v_gene: TRBV7-6
d_gene: NA
j_gene: TRBJ1-1

CDR3aa: CASSEENTIYF
CDR3nt: TGTGCCAGCAGCGAGGAAAACACCATATATTTT
abundance: NA
v_gene: TRBV9
d_gene: NA
j_gene: TRBJ1-3

CDR3aa: CASSLDPDTYNEQFF
CDR3nt: TGTGCCAGCAGCTTAGATCCCGACACCTACAATGAGCAGTTCTTC
abundance: NA
v_gene: TRBV11-2
d_gene: NA
j_gene: TRBJ2-1

CDR3aa: CASSGRRYFTGELFF
CDR3nt: TGTGCCAGTTCGGGACGCCGCTATTTCACCGGGGAGCTGTTTTTT
abundance: NA
v_gene: TRBV6-1
d_gene: NA
j_gene: TRBJ2-2

CDR3aa: CASSDHRTTRNYGYTF
CDR3nt: TGTGCCAGCAGTGATCACCGGACCACTCGAAACTATGGCTACACCTTC
abundance: medium-sized
v_gene: TRBV25-1
d_gene: NA
j_gene: TRBJ1-2

CDR3aa: CASGFYNIWDRTNYGYTF
CDR3nt: TGTGCTAGTGGTTTCTATAACATATGGGACAGGACTAACTATGGCTACACCTTC
abundance: NA
v_gene: TRBV12-5
d_gene: TRBD1
j_gene: TRBJ1-2

CDR3aa: CATSRLGQGDTEAFF
CDR3nt: TGTGCCACCAGCAGATTGGGACAGGGCGACACTGAAGCTTTCTTT
abundance: NA
v_gene: TRBV15
d_gene: TRBD1
j_gene: TRBJ1-1

CDR3aa: CASRRIAGPFSHEQYF
CDR3nt: TGTGCCAGCAGACGAATAGCGGGACCTTTTTCCCACGAGCAGTACTTC
abundance: NA
v_gene: TRBV11-2
d_gene: TRBD2
j_gene: TRBJ2-7

CDR3aa: CASSFGSYEQYF
CDR3nt: TGTGCCAGCAGCTTCGGGAGCTACGAGCAGTACTTC
abundance: NA
v_gene: TRBV5-6
d_gene: NA
j_gene: TRBJ2-7

CDR3aa: CASGSIYTDTQYF
CDR3nt: TGTGCTAGTGGTTCCATTTACACAGATACGCAGTATTTT
abundance: NA
v_gene: TRBV12-5
d_gene: NA
j_gene: TRBJ2-3

CDR3aa: CASSIEGGRGYNQPQHF
CDR3nt: TGTGCCAGTAGTATAGAAGGAGGTAGAGGCTACAATCAGCCCCAGCATTTT
abundance: NA
v_gene: TRBV19
d_gene: NA
j_gene: TRBJ1-5

CDR3aa: CASSSPQSSGSTHEQYF
CDR3nt: TGTGCCAGCAGCTCCCCACAGTCTAGCGGGAGTACCCACGAGCAGTACTTC
abundance: NA
v_gene: TRBV9
d_gene: TRBD2
j_gene: TRBJ2-7

CDR3aa: CASSLAGFETQYF
CDR3nt: TGTGCCAGCAGCCTTGCGGGTTTCGAGACCCAGTACTTC
abundance: NA
v_gene: TRBV7-9
d_gene: NA
j_gene: TRBJ2-5

CDR3aa: CASSLARQGADGYTF
CDR3nt: TGTGCCAGCAGCTTAGCGCGACAGGGGGCCGATGGCTACACCTTC
abundance: few
v_gene: TRBV7-2
d_gene: TRBD1
j_gene: TRBJ1-2

CDR3aa: CSVDRGSLGYTF
CDR3nt: TGCAGCGTAGACAGGGGTTCATTAGGCTACACCTTC
abundance: medium-sized
v_gene: TRBV29-1
d_gene: TRBD1
j_gene: TRBJ1-2

CDR3aa: CASTTGNTEAFF
CDR3nt: TGTGCCAGCACGACAGGGAACACTGAAGCTTTCTTT
abundance: NA
v_gene: TRBV18
d_gene: NA
j_gene: TRBJ1-1

CDR3aa: CAWSEGFSNQPQHF
CDR3nt: TGTGCCTGGAGCGAGGGGTTTAGCAATCAGCCCCAGCATTTT
abundance: NA
v_gene: TRBV30
d_gene: NA
j_gene: TRBJ1-5

CDR3aa: CASSAAGGGASGYTF
CDR3nt: TGTGCCAGCAGTGCGGCAGGCGGGGGCGCGAGTGGCTACACCTTC
abundance: NA
v_gene: TRBV27
d_gene: NA
j_gene: TRBJ1-2

CDR3aa: CASSYPLAGKPYEQYF
CDR3nt: TGTGCCAGCAGTTACCCCCTAGCGGGGAAGCCCTACGAGCAGTACTTC
abundance: NA
v_gene: TRBV6-5
d_gene: TRBD2
j_gene: TRBJ2-7

CDR3aa: CASSQQGYNEKLFF
CDR3nt: TGTGCCAGCAGCCAACAGGGGTATAATGAAAAACTGTTTTTT
abundance: once
v_gene: TRBV27
d_gene: TRBD1
j_gene: TRBJ1-4

CDR3aa: CASSPSGNAGNEQFF
CDR3nt: TGTGCCAGCAGCCCGTCCGGCAACGCCGGCAATGAGCAGTTCTTC
abundance: NA
v_gene: TRBV7-9
d_gene: NA
j_gene: TRBJ2-1

CDR3aa: CASSLSVLHSRYF
CDR3nt: TGTGCCAGCAGTTTATCGGTCCTCCATAGTCGGTACTTC
abundance: few
v_gene: TRBV27
d_gene: NA
j_gene: TRBJ2-7

CDR3aa: CASSPVLEVGYNEQFF
CDR3nt: TGTGCCAGCAGTCCCGTCTTAGAGGTGGGCTACAATGAGCAGTTCTTC
abundance: NA
v_gene: TRBV7-8
d_gene: NA
j_gene: TRBJ2-1

CDR3aa: CASSLVAYTGELFF
CDR3nt: TGTGCCAGCAGTTTGGTAGCTTACACCGGGGAGCTGTTTTTT
abundance: NA
v_gene: TRBV27
d_gene: NA
j_gene: TRBJ2-2

CDR3aa: CASSTADRVRGYTF
CDR3nt: TGTGCCAGCAGCACCGCCGACAGGGTACGCGGCTACACCTTC
abundance: NA
v_gene: TRBV7-9
d_gene: TRBD1
j_gene: TRBJ1-2

CDR3aa: CASSLGQGYGYTF
CDR3nt: TGCGCCAGCAGCCTAGGACAGGGCTATGGCTACACCTTC
abundance: few
v_gene: TRBV4-1
d_gene: TRBD1
j_gene: TRBJ1-2

CDR3aa: CASSPPRTNTGELFF
CDR3nt: TGTGCCAGCAGCCCGCCCCGGACAAACACCGGGGAGCTGTTTTTT
abundance: NA
v_gene: TRBV7-9
d_gene: NA
j_gene: TRBJ2-2

CDR3aa: CASTGGFNTGELFF
CDR3nt: TGTGCCAGTACTGGAGGCTTTAACACCGGGGAGCTGTTTTTT
abundance: NA
v_gene: TRBV19
d_gene: NA
j_gene: TRBJ2-2

CDR3aa: CASSSGTSGPTGELFF
CDR3nt: TGTGCCAGCAGCTCCGGGACTAGCGGCCCCACCGGGGAGCTGTTTTTT
abundance: NA
v_gene: TRBV5-6
d_gene: TRBD2
j_gene: TRBJ2-2

CDR3aa: CASSITGTKVEQYF
CDR3nt: TGTGCCAGTAGTATCACTGGAACAAAGGTCGAGCAGTACTTC
abundance: few
v_gene: TRBV19
d_gene: NA
j_gene: TRBJ2-7

CDR3aa: CASSLAASGRDEQFF
CDR3nt: TGCGCCAGCAGCTTGGCGGCTAGCGGGAGGGACGAGCAGTTCTTC
abundance: NA
v_gene: TRBV5-1
d_gene: TRBD2
j_gene: TRBJ2-1

CDR3aa: CASSSNSAQPQHF
CDR3nt: TGTGCCAGCAGCTCGAATTCGGCTCAGCCCCAGCATTTT
abundance: NA
v_gene: TRBV7-8
d_gene: NA
j_gene: TRBJ1-5

CDR3aa: CASSQLSWGLNQPQHF
CDR3nt: TGTGCCAGCAGCCAATTATCGTGGGGCCTTAATCAGCCCCAGCATTTT
abundance: NA
v_gene: TRBV16
d_gene: NA
j_gene: TRBJ1-5

CDR3aa: CASVGQGAILNTEAFF
CDR3nt: TGTGCCAGCGTGGGGCAGGGGGCGATCCTGAACACTGAAGCTTTCTTT
abundance: few
v_gene: TRBV18
d_gene: TRBD1
j_gene: TRBJ1-1

CDR3aa: CASSLGQGAGNTIYF
CDR3nt: TGTGCCAGCAGCTTGGGCCAGGGGGCTGGAAACACCATATATTTT
abundance: NA
v_gene: TRBV5-4
d_gene: TRBD1
j_gene: TRBJ1-3

CDR3aa: CASSAASGRTDEQFF
CDR3nt: TGTGCCAGCAGCGCCGCTAGCGGGAGGACGGATGAGCAGTTCTTC
abundance: NA
v_gene: TRBV9
d_gene: TRBD2
j_gene: TRBJ2-1

CDR3aa: CASSPLGGDTEAFF
CDR3nt: TGTGCCAGCAGCCCCTTAGGGGGGGACACTGAAGCTTTCTTT
abundance: NA
v_gene: TRBV7-2
d_gene: NA
j_gene: TRBJ1-1

CDR3aa: CASSGTGFTEAFF
CDR3nt: TGTGCCAGCAGCGGGACAGGGTTCACTGAAGCTTTCTTT
abundance: NA
v_gene: TRBV6-1
d_gene: TRBD1
j_gene: TRBJ1-1

CDR3aa: CASSWEGADTQYF
CDR3nt: TGCGCCAGCAGCTGGGAAGGAGCGGATACGCAGTATTTT
abundance: NA
v_gene: TRBV5-1
d_gene: NA
j_gene: TRBJ2-3

CDR3aa: CASSPPGASSLKATTDTQYF
CDR3nt: TGTGCCAGCAGCCCCCCCGGTGCCAGCAGCTTGAAGGCCACCACAGATACGCAGTATTTT
abundance: NA
v_gene: TRBV5-4
d_gene: NA
j_gene: TRBJ2-3